The 18 T cell receptor beta chains below were found in one sample sequenced in a study of T-cell memory formation after mild COVID-19. TCRdb re-called the 5' RACE reads through MiXCR, storing one row per CDR3 protein. Of about 200,000 distinct CDR3 sequences in the sample, 9.5% were seen once. Material for sequencing was PBMCs or a T cell subset sorted from them (not recorded which). These receptors were taken from a man between 18 and 29 years old who had mild COVID-19 (a few samples of this study predate the infection). Cell type and time point are not known.

This sequence joins TRBV7-2 and TRBJ2-1; TRBD2 matches 14 bases. The CDR3 is 13 residues long. Germline-derived CDR1 and CDR2 are SGHTA and FQGNSA. V trimming: 11 bases; J trimming: 10 bases; junction bases outside the gene matches: 7. The CDR3 bases are TGTGCCGTGACTAGCGGGGGGGTCAGGGAGCAGTTCTTC. It codes for CAVTSGGVREQFF. The full variable domain, in which reference TRBV7-2 and TRBJ2-1 provide the parts outside the CDR3, is GAGVSQSPSNKVTEKGKDVELRCDPISGHTALYWYRQSLGQGLEFLIYFQGNSAPDKSGLPSDRFSAERTGGSVSTLTIQRTQQEDSAVYLCAVTSGGVREQFFGPGTRLTVL.

This chain uses TRBV27 with TRBJ2-7; 9 bases fit TRBD2. Looked up from germline, CDR1 is MNHEY and CDR2 is SMNVEV (reference sequence). This CDR3 comprises 17 residues. Germline trimming cut 3 bases from V and 6 bases from J; bases unmatched to any gene: 15. CDR3 sequence reads: CASSFRPMAGGRGEQYF. DNA for the CDR3: TGTGCCAGCAGTTTCCGCCCTATGGCGGGGGGGCGGGGCGAGCAGTACTTC.

The chain has TRBV7-2 and TRBJ1-5; no definite D call. Looked up from germline, CDR1 is SGHTA and CDR2 is FQGNSA. This CDR3 is built from 15 residues. V gave up 1 base and J gave up 0 bases, with 7 bases separating them. The DNA of the CDR3 is TGTGCCAGCAGCTTAGAGCTGAATAGCAATCAGCCCCAGCATTTT. Amino acids: CASSLELNSNQPQHF.

This chain links TRBV7-9 with TRBJ1-1; 9 bases line up with TRBD1. Unmatched junction bases numbered 11, after V lost 5 bases and J lost 1 base. The CDR3 consists of 17 residues. The germline gives CDR1 SEHNR, CDR2 FQNEAQ (reference sequence). CDR3 sequence: CASSHTAGGQGNTEAFF. CDR3 DNA sequence: TGTGCCAGCAGCCATACGGCGGGGGGACAGGGGAACACTGAAGCTTTCTTT. The full variable domain, its missing parts supplied by reference TRBV7-9 and TRBJ1-1, is DTGVSQNPRHKITKRGQNVTFRCDPISEHNRLYWYRQTLGQGPEFLTYFQNEAQLEKSRLLSDRFSAERPKGSFSTLEIQRTEQGDSAMYLCASSHTAGGQGNTEAFFGQGTRLTVV.

This chain uses TRBV20-1 with TRBJ2-1, with a tentative D call TRBD1 (5 bases). The CDR3 runs to 13 residues. CDR1 is DFQATT, CDR2 SNEGSKA, per germline (reference sequence). Trimming left V 5 bases short and J 8 bases short, with 16 bases between. CDR3 loop: CSASNTQGHEQFF. The CDR3 DNA sequence: TGCAGTGCTTCAAACACCCAGGGCCATGAGCAGTTCTTC.

The chain couples TRBV20-1 to TRBJ2-7; no clear D. Trimming removed 3 bases at V and 2 bases at J, with 8 bases between. Germline loops: CDR1 DFQATT, CDR2 SNEGSKA (reference sequence). The CDR3 has 12 amino acids. The chain's CDR3 is CSASGQPYEQYF. The CDR3 DNA is TGCAGTGCTAGTGGTCAGCCCTACGAGCAGTACTTC.

The V call is TRBV29-1, the J call TRBJ1-4, with a possible D match to TRBD1 (5 bases). Trimming stripped 7 bases from V and 8 bases from J, with 17 bases between. The germline CDR1 and CDR2 sequences are SQVTM and ANQGSEA. This CDR3 comprises 13 residues. CDR3 nucleotides: TGCAGCGCGTCAGGGAGCAGTGGCGAAAAACTGTTTTTT. It translates to CSASGSSGEKLFF.

The chain recombines TRBV7-2 with TRBJ2-3, with D unclear. Germline V CDR1 and CDR2: SGHTA, FQGNSA. Trimming took off 4 bases at V and 6 bases at J, with 14 bases between the two ends. The CDR3 runs to 14 residues. The CDR3 DNA reads TGTGCCAGCAGCTCTTATGACCCGGTGGATACGCAGTATTTT. Encoded protein: CASSSYDPVDTQYF. The full variable domain, its missing parts supplied by reference TRBV7-2 and TRBJ2-3, is GAGVSQSPSNKVTEKGKDVELRCDPISGHTALYWYRQSLGQGLEFLIYFQGNSAPDKSGLPSDRFSAERTGGSVSTLTIQRTQQEDSAVYLCASSSYDPVDTQYFGPGTRLTVL.

Only a few counts were recorded for this clonotype. The chain joins TRBV5-5 to TRBJ1-1, with 10 bases identical to TRBD1. CDR3 size: 19 residues. Per the germline V gene, CDR1 is SGHKS and CDR2 is YYEKEE (reference sequence). Trimming removed 4 bases from V and 5 bases from J; junction bases left unmatched: 20. The CDR3 bases are TGTGCCAGCAGCCCCCATCAGCCTGGGACAGGGGTTTTAAGGACTGAAGCTTTCTTT. Amino acid sequence: CASSPHQPGTGVLRTEAFF.

Within the sample, this clonotype is medium-sized. V usage is TRBV29-1 and J usage is TRBJ2-3; possibly TRBD1 or TRBD2 for D (6 bases each). CDR3 length: 16 amino acids. The germline gives CDR1 SQVTM, CDR2 ANQGSEA. V was pared by 1 base and J by 1 base, with 15 bases between. For the CDR3, the DNA is TGCAGCGTTGAAGCGGGGGCAGGAACCCGCACAGATACGCAGTATTTT. It codes for CSVEAGAGTRTDTQYF.

This clonotype was seen ten or more times. The chain links TRBV7-2 to TRBJ2-4, with 11 bases aligning to TRBD2. V lost 3 bases to trimming and J lost 7 bases; unmatched junction nucleotides: 2. This CDR3 is 14 amino acids long. CDR1 and CDR2 (germline): SGHTA, FQGNSA. In DNA, the CDR3 is TGTGCCAGCAGCTTGGGACTAGCGGACAACATTCAGTACTTC. Residues: CASSLGLADNIQYF.

The gene calls are TRBV12-3 or TRBV12-4 and TRBJ1-5; 12 positions agree with TRBD1. V was pared by 5 bases and J by 6 bases, with 5 bases of the junction left unmatched. The CDR3 runs to 15 residues. CDR3 nucleotide sequence: TGTGCCAGCAGTCCCCGGGACAGGGGGCTTCAGCCCCAGCATTTT. Translation gives CASSPRDRGLQPQHF.

This clonotype was seen only a few times. CDR3 loop: CASSYSYGVNTEAFF. The DNA for the CDR3 is TGTGCCAGCAGTTACTCGTATGGAGTGAACACTGAAGCTTTCTTT. The V and J genes are TRBV6-5 and TRBJ1-1, with D unclear. The germline CDR1 and CDR2 sequences are MNHEY and SVGAGI. Trimming took off 0 bases at V and 0 bases at J, with 8 bases between the two ends. The CDR3 is made up of 15 amino acids.

This clonotype was seen a handful of times. This rearrangement joins TRBV4-1 to TRBJ1-1; D uncertain. The germline gives CDR1 MGHRA, CDR2 YSYEKL. V dropped 0 bases and J dropped 5 bases, with 7 bases sitting between them. This CDR3 has 13 residues. The CDR3 nucleotides are TGCGCCAGCAGCCAAGATCTTGGGACTGAAGCTTTCTTT. It encodes CASSQDLGTEAFF.

The chain joins TRBV6-2 or TRBV6-3 to TRBJ1-4; TRBD1 matches 11 bases. The germline CDR1 and CDR2 sequences are MNHEY and SVGEGT. The CDR3 covers 19 residues. The ends lost 2 bases at V and 3 bases at J; junction bases unmatched: 11. The CDR3 DNA is TGTGCCAGCAGTTACGGGACAGGGGGATTTTTTGGCGCTAATGAAAAACTGTTTTTT. Its protein product is CASSYGTGGFFGANEKLFF.

The chain links TRBV7-2 to TRBJ2-7, with D perhaps given as TRBD1 or TRBD2 (5 bases each). V lost 1 base to trimming and J lost 6 bases, with 16 bases between them. This CDR3 contains 15 residues. Germline CDR1 SGHTA, CDR2 FQGNSA. The CDR3 protein is CASSLVRVRGVEQYF. The CDR3, as DNA: TGTGCCAGCAGCTTAGTTCGAGTGAGGGGAGTCGAGCAGTACTTC.

This clonotype was recorded many times. The rearrangement joins TRBV18 to TRBJ1-1; no clear D. This CDR3 has 14 residues. Deletions cut 2 bases from V and 4 bases from J, with 11 bases between. Per the germline V gene, CDR1 is KGHSH and CDR2 is LQKENI. CDR3 in amino acids: CASSPISDTTEAFF. In DNA, the CDR3 is TGTGCCAGCTCACCAATCTCTGATACCACTGAAGCTTTCTTT. The complete variable domain, with remaining parts taken from reference TRBV18 and TRBJ1-1, reads NAGVMQNPRHLVRRRGQEARLRCSPMKGHSHVYWYRQLPEEGLKFMVYLQKENIIDESGMPKERFSAEFPKEGPSILRIQQVVRGDSAAYFCASSPISDTTEAFFGQGTRLTVV.

The chain joins TRBV4-3 to TRBJ2-5, with 9 positions matching TRBD1. There are 17 residues in the CDR3. Germline trimming cut 3 bases from V and 4 bases from J; bases unmatched to any gene: 12. Per germline, CDR1 LGHNA and CDR2 YSLEER. CDR3 in DNA: TGCGCCAGCAGCCAGCGTCTCCCGGGACAGGGAAGAGAGACCCAGTACTTC. It is translated as CASSQRLPGQGRETQYF.